These 18 T cell receptor beta chains were all obtained from the same sample, sequenced in a study of OX40 agonist ivuxolimab in advanced cancers. Assay used: immunoSEQ multiplex PCR; TCRdb lists only in-frame clones, some missing. Among tens of thousands of clones listed, 65% to 90% were seen once. The sequencing here drew on CD4+ or CD8+ T cells sorted from blood, taken in a trial of the OX40 agonist ivuxolimab. The receptors were gathered from an adult with an advanced solid tumor such as melanoma, head and neck, liver or kidney cancer.

The gene calls are TRBV6-5 and TRBJ2-7; D not certain. Per the germline V gene, CDR1 is MNHEY and CDR2 is SVGAGI. V lost 8 bases to trimming and J lost 0 bases, with 14 bases between them. The CDR3 length is 14 residues. Written as DNA, the CDR3 is TGTGCCAGCGCTCTCAGTTATTACTCCTACGAGCAGTACTTC. As protein: CASALSYYSYEQYF.

This clone was picked up a small number of times. The chain couples TRBV7-9 to TRBJ1-1; D call uncertain. Trimming stripped 5 bases from V and 2 bases from J, with 15 bases between. The CDR3 has 15 amino acids. The germline V gene encodes CDR1 SEHNR and CDR2 FQNEAQ (reference sequence). The CDR3 sequence is CASSRLGGLNTEAFF. The CDR3 bases are TGTGCCAGCAGCCGCCTGGGAGGGCTTAACACTGAAGCTTTCTTT. The variable domain in full, completed from reference TRBV7-9 and TRBJ1-1, reads DTGVSQNPRHKITKRGQNVTFRCDPISEHNRLYWYRQTLGQGPEFLTYFQNEAQLEKSRLLSDRFSAERPKGSFSTLEIQRTEQGDSAMYLCASSRLGGLNTEAFFGQGTRLTVV.

The chain recombines TRBV5-1 with TRBJ2-1, with 8 nucleotides matching TRBD2. V was clipped by 1 base and J by 9 bases; unmatched bases: 12. Germline V gene data show CDR1 as SGHRS and CDR2 as YFSETQ. The CDR3 loop spans 16 amino acids. This CDR3 reads CASSLRGVAGGGEQFF. The CDR3 DNA reads as TGCGCCAGCAGCTTGAGGGGTGTGGCGGGGGGCGGTGAGCAGTTCTTC.

The chain carries TRBV9 and TRBJ2-3; weak D call: TRBD1 (8 bases). The CDR3 spans 21 residues. V shed 2 bases and J shed 2 bases, with 30 bases lying between them. Germline V CDR1 and CDR2: SGDLS, YYNGEE. CDR3 protein: CASSVPGGGRSRHRYTDTQYF. DNA of the CDR3: TGTGCCAGCAGCGTCCCAGGGGGCGGGAGAAGTAGGCACCGATACACAGATACGCAGTATTTT.

The V call is TRBV9, the J call TRBJ2-2; D ambiguous. Germline CDR1 reads SGDLS; CDR2 reads YYNGEE. Trimming removed 3 bases from V and 5 bases from J, with 17 bases in between. This CDR3 has 16 amino acids. This chain's CDR3 is CASSDAKLRVTGELFF. The CDR3 DNA follows: TGTGCCAGCAGCGACGCTAAGCTTCGGGTGACCGGGGAGCTGTTTTTT.

The chain uses TRBV6-6 and TRBJ2-7, with no clear D. The CDR3 consists of 14 residues. Germline V gene sequence: CDR1 MNHNY, CDR2 SVGAGI (reference sequence). V was trimmed by 2 bases and J by 6 bases, leaving 14 bases between them. CDR3 region: CASSYDPAGPEQYF. CDR3 nucleotide sequence: TGTGCCAGCAGTTACGATCCGGCAGGCCCCGAGCAGTACTTC.

The V call is TRBV7-3, the J call TRBJ2-7; TRBD2 matches at 7 bases. The V gene end was trimmed by 4 bases and the J gene end by 3 bases; junction bases not matched to a gene: 3. CDR1 is SGHTA and CDR2 is FQGTGA in the germline V gene. There are 13 residues in the CDR3. CDR3 in amino acids: CASSSASGYEQYF. CDR3 nucleotide sequence: TGTGCCAGCAGCTCGGCTAGCGGCTACGAGCAGTACTTC.

Comments on this clone: The junction and the germline gene differ at one end; a read error may be behind it. The same CDR3 can be traced to other DNA sequences in this sample. J is TRBJ1-1 and V is TRBV28, with no clear D. The length of the CDR3 is 15 residues. The germline CDR1 and CDR2 sequences are MDHEN and SYDVKM. CDR3 bases: TGCGCCAGCAAAGTCCCGGACCATTCATTGCCTGAAGCTTTCTTT. This codes for CASKVPDHSLPEAFF.

This clone was detected only a few times. The V call is TRBV28, the J call TRBJ2-7; the match to TRBD2 covers 8 bases. Germline-derived CDR1 and CDR2 are MDHEN and SYDVKM. V was pared by 1 base and J by 2 bases, with 16 bases of the junction left unmatched. The CDR3 is 19 amino acids. CDR3: CASSLSRTASGSLPYEQYF. In DNA form, the CDR3 reads TGTGCCAGCAGTTTATCTAGAACCGCCAGCGGGAGTTTACCCTACGAGCAGTACTTC.

The rearrangement uses TRBV5-1 and TRBJ2-5; D unresolved. Germline-derived CDR1 and CDR2 are SGHRS and YFSETQ. The CDR3 contains 13 residues. The V gene lost 0 bases and the J gene lost 3 bases, with 6 bases spanning the gap. The CDR3 here is CASSLGAEETQYF. For the CDR3, the DNA is TGCGCCAGCAGCTTGGGGGCAGAAGAGACCCAGTACTTC.

The V and J genes are TRBV7-9 and TRBJ1-1; 7 bases agree with TRBD1. J lost 6 bases, V lost 4 bases, and 8 bases had no gene match. CDR1 SEHNR and CDR2 FQNEAQ come from the germline V gene (reference sequence). CDR3 length equals 14 residues. The CDR3 sequence is CASSSDRVVSEAFF. The CDR3 DNA follows: TGTGCCAGCAGCTCAGACAGGGTAGTTTCTGAAGCTTTCTTT.

This chain connects TRBV25-1 to TRBJ2-7; 8 bases map to TRBD1. This CDR3 contains 16 residues. Germline-derived CDR1 and CDR2 are MGHDK and SYGVNS. Germline trimming cut 6 bases from V and 2 bases from J; bases unmatched to any gene: 12. CDR3 residues: CASSLDTGTGTYEQYF. The CDR3 nucleotides are TGTGCCAGCAGCTTAGACACCGGGACAGGAACCTACGAGCAGTACTTC.

This chain connects TRBV10-2 to TRBJ2-5; 9 bases align to TRBD1. The germline CDR1 and CDR2 sequences are WSHSY and SAAADI. The CDR3 is 13 residues long. V was pared by 10 bases and J by 2 bases, with 5 bases of the junction left unmatched. The CDR3 DNA reads as TGCGCCACCCGGACAGGGGATCAAGAGACCCAGTACTTC. Amino acids: CATRTGDQETQYF.

This chain links TRBV11-3 with TRBJ2-2, with D tentatively TRBD1 (5 bases). V shed 7 bases and J shed 0 bases, with 15 bases lying between them. This CDR3 contains 16 residues. CDR1 is SGHNT, CDR2 YENEEA, per germline. CDR3 loop: CASTLQTDTNTGELFF. The CDR3 DNA sequence: TGTGCCAGCACCCTCCAGACAGATACGAACACCGGGGAGCTGTTTTTT.

This chain links TRBV19 with TRBJ1-2; D is ambiguous. With 7 bases removed from V and 3 bases from J, the gap between germline ends came to 12 bases. From germline, CDR1 is LNHDA and CDR2 SQIVND (reference sequence). CDR3 length equals 13 residues. The CDR3 DNA is TGTGCCAGTACCCGAGGTGGATACTATGGCTACACCTTC. Translated: CASTRGGYYGYTF.

This clone has just one count. The rearrangement links TRBV7-9 to TRBJ2-7; the match to TRBD1 covers 7 bases. From germline, CDR1 is SEHNR and CDR2 FQNEAQ (reference sequence). This CDR3 has 12 residues. V lost 10 bases to trimming and J lost 0 bases; unmatched junction nucleotides: 3. The CDR3 protein is CATRDSSYEQYF. DNA of the CDR3: TGTGCCACCCGGGACAGCTCCTACGAGCAGTACTTC.

The chain couples TRBV5-1 to TRBJ1-2, with 10 bases fitting TRBD1. The germline V gene has CDR1 SGHRS and CDR2 YFSETQ. The J segment lost 8 bases and the V segment lost 4 bases, leaving 5 bases of the junction unmatched. This CDR3 has 13 residues. CDR3 sequence reads: CASSPGQGGGYTF. The CDR3 nucleotides read TGCGCCAGCAGCCCCGGACAGGGGGGGGGCTACACCTTC.

Comments on this clone: This could be a read error, since a much larger clone is one nucleotide away. This sample also contains other DNA sequences that code for the same CDR3. J is TRBJ2-7 and V is TRBV7-2; D is uncertain. This CDR3 has 11 amino acids. The V and J ends lost 3 bases and 3 bases respectively, with 3 bases between them. In germline, CDR1 is SGHTA, CDR2 FQGNSA. As DNA, the CDR3 is TGTGCCAGCAGCTTCCGCTACGAGCAGTACTTC. Translating it yields CASSFRYEQYF.